The present T cell receptor beta chain was sequenced within a study of cytomegalovirus exposure and HLA in healthy donors. Regarding the study as a whole: For most subjects, TCR beta sequences were reported to predict HLA-A and HLA-B alleles with accuracy. Of the V segments, some could not be distinguished, including TRBV6-2 and TRBV6-3, and were excluded.

This PCR relied on a set of 60 Vbeta primers and 13 Jbeta primers. Assay: immunoSEQ multiplex PCR; the TCRdb copy retains only in-frame clones and omits some. The sample includes over 100,000 clones, roughly 78% of them seen just once. The CDR3 extends over 13 amino acids. V was pared by 8 bases and J by 0 bases, with 11 bases between. Germline V gene sequence: CDR1 SNHLY, CDR2 FYNNEI. Concerning this clone: Its specificity is not known.

All donors participated as healthy donors of bone marrow. Sampled while nominally healthy, donors likely had unrecorded immune exposures. This TCR derives from a woman aged 30 to 39 in good health and CMV-seropositive. Sequenced sample: PBMCs. The chain has TRBV2 and TRBJ2-7, with D possibly being TRBD1 (5 bases). In nucleotides, the CDR3 is TGTGCCAGCGACAGCGAAAGCTCCTACGAGCAGTACTTC. This translates into CASDSESSYEQYF.